This T cell receptor (beta chain) was sequenced during a study of cytomegalovirus exposure and HLA in healthy donors. Germline V gene data show CDR1 as ENHRY and CDR2 as SYGVKD. J was trimmed by 5 bases and V by 4 bases; bases with no gene match: 7. This CDR3 is 16 amino acids long. It was with 60 Vbeta and 13 Jbeta primers that the PCR ran. Sequenced by immunoSEQ multiplex PCR; TCRdb stores in-frame clones only, minus some. The sample contains roughly 140,000 clones, over 60% of which appear only once. This clone was observed once. Sequencing used PBMCs. The J gene is TRBJ2-5, the V gene TRBV10-3; 13 bases line up with TRBD2. The clonotype was recovered from a woman aged 50 to 60 in good health and CMV-seronegative. The CDR3 reads CAISGTSGGAQETQYF. The CDR3 DNA reads as TGTGCCATCAGTGGAACTAGCGGGGGGGCACAGGAGACCCAGTACTTC.